This T cell receptor (beta chain) was identified in a study of shared clonotypes between healthy human individuals (dated by TCRdb to the early 2020s). For context, the study as a whole: A few men and two women, aged 18 to 49 years, made up the cohort. For each donor, three plates each were used for CD4 naive and CD4 memory, two plates were used for CD8 naive, and one plate was used for CD8 memory. To estimate repertoire size and how much clonotype sharing occurs between individuals, the study deeply sequenced the blood TCR repertoires of about five healthy adults. To increase sequencing depth and limit assay-specific biases, TCR repertoire library preparation and sequencing were carried out by different laboratories using diverse techniques. Between about 0.94 and 8.9 billion PBMCs per donor were obtained by leukapheresis.

V is cut back by 5 bases and J by 6 bases, with 2 bases in the junction unmatched. CDR1 and CDR2 were assigned from the germline V gene (reference sequence) as LNHDA and SQIVND. The CDR3 starts with the cysteine, ends with the phenylalanine, and has 13 residues. Just the 39-base CDR3 DNA is kept, in frame starting at base 1. The study at large found these results: Sharing across a few donors was observed for about 4.8% of naive CD4, over 3% of naive CD8, roughly 2.4% of memory CD4, and about 0.4% of memory CD8 clonotypes. The small number of donors limited the genetic and exposure-history diversity represented. Higher generation probabilities were observed for clonotypes shared by all four sorted-subset donors than for non-shared clonotypes. Larger estimated clonotype richness was generally found for naive subsets than for memory subsets. Incomplete sequencing was indicated by rarefaction of sorted-subset datasets, despite the large sequencing depth. Sampling was limited to blood, and TCR repertoires in tissue likely differ from TCR repertoires in blood. Pairwise subsampling led to the expectation that sequencing depth would affect the degree of clonotype sharing among donors.

Healthy HIV-negative adults with no recently reported acute infections or vaccinations were included as donors. All donors were Caucasian adults living in Nashville, Tennessee, USA. CD4+ T cells were enriched through magnetic negative selection, after which naive cells were positively selected on CD45RA and the remaining negative fraction served as the memory subset. Blood was collected by leukapheresis, and PBMCs were isolated by Ficoll-Histopaque density gradient centrifugation and then cryopreserved in liquid nitrogen vapor phase. Analytical flow cytometry was used to check the purity and quantity of each magnetically sorted T cell population. Each sorted fraction had its genomic DNA isolated and then quantified by UV absorbance on a Nanodrop 2000c. In regard to this clone: The specificity of this receptor is unknown. There are no base qualities to consult, and no much larger clone falls within one base.

TCR CDR3 regions were amplified from genomic DNA by multiplex PCR using the deep immunoSEQ assay. Extracted genomic DNA from each cell subset was spread evenly across all wells of several immunoSEQ 96-well plates, with each plate serving as a replicate. Each replicate PCR for sorted subsets received approximately 200 ng genomic DNA, equal to about 30,000 T cell genomes. Purified libraries were quantified with a Qubit 3.0 fluorometer, sized on a Bioanalyzer 2100, and re-quantified with the KAPA Library Quantification kit. A separate single-read 150-cycle Illumina NextSeq 550 flow cell was used to sequence each immunoSEQ 96-well plate. The original methods were these. Because the immunoSEQ output included only junctional sequences and no quality scores, the filtering could not be the same as the filtering used for full-length reads. Sequences were annotated with PyIR, a Python wrapper for IgBLAST v1.9, using IMGT germline references to assign V/J genes and CDR3. Any read was removed if the V/J assignment was weak (E-value above 1e-6), the CDR3 was missing, or the read contained stop codons, out-of-frame junctions, or ambiguous translated residues. V3J clonotypes were defined as sequences sharing an identical inferred V gene, J gene, and CDR3 amino acid sequence. The percentage overlap between two repertoires was calculated by dividing the number of shared unique clonotypes by the size of the smaller repertoire. Richness of each repertoire was evaluated using RTK rarefaction, the Chao1 estimator, and Recon v2.1 estimates of unobserved clonotypes. Generation probabilities were computed with OLGA for all TCRbeta clonotypes obtained by the gDNA method from several donors. Drawn from immuneACCESS, this table holds only the in-frame rearrangements with V and J called that TCRdb kept. Clones are partly lost; checked studies trace under half to an unresolved V gene and leave the rest unexplained. V and J calls and clone size come straight from that table; D and trimming were deduced from the DNA. This sample lists 2 million to 2.5 million clones; around 93% were detected once. Of the sample, 0.37% falls within the top ten clones.

The receptor comes from a young man in good health. Some clones in this sample may be carry-over from other donors' samples. The specimen sequenced was naive CD4+ T cells from PBMCs. Read against the paper, the sample's cell subset or site label means: CD45RA+ positively selected. The receptor chain draws on TRBV19 and TRBJ2-2; 8 bases in the junction line up with TRBD2. Read as DNA, the sequence is TGTGCCAGTAGTCCTAGCGGGCCCGGGGAGCTGTTTTTT. This translates into CASSPSGPGELFF.